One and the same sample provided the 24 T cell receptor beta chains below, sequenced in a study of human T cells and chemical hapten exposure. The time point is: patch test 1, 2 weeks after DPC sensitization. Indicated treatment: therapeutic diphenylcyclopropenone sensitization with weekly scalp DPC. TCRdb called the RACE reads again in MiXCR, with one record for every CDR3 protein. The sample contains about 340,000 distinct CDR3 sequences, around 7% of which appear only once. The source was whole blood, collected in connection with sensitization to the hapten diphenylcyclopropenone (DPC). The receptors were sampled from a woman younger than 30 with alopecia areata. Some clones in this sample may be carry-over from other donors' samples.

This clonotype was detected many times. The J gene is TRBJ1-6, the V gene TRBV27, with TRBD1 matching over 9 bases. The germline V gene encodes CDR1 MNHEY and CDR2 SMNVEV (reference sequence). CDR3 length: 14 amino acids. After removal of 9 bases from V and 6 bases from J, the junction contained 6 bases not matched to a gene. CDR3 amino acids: CASSGTGRNSPLHF. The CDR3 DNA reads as TGTGCCAGTTCTGGGACAGGGCGTAATTCACCCCTCCACTTT.

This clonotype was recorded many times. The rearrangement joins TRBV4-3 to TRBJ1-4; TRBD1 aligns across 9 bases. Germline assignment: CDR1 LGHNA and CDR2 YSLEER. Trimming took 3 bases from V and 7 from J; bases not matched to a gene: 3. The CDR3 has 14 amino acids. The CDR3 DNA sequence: TGCGCCAGCAGCCAGGACAGGGGCGTTGAAAAACTGTTTTTT. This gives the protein CASSQDRGVEKLFF.

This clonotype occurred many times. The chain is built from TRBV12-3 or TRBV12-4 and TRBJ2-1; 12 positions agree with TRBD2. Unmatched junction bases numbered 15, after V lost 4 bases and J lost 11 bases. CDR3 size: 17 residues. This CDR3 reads CASSSPLILAGGVQQFF. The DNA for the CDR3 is TGTGCCAGCAGTTCCCCCCTCATCCTAGCGGGGGGGGTACAGCAGTTCTTC.

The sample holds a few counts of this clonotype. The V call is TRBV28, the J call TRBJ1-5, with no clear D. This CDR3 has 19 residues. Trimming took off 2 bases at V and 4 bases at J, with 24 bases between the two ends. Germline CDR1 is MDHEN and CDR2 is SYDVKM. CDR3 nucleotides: TGTGCCAGCAGTTTAAATACGTTGTTTCGGGCCAGAGAAAATCAGCCCCAGCATTTT. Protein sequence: CASSLNTLFRARENQPQHF.

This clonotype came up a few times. CDR3 residues: CASRAMGDEKLFF. The CDR3 region has the DNA TGCGCCAGCCGGGCGATGGGCGATGAAAAACTGTTTTTT. The chain carries TRBV4-1 and TRBJ1-4, with D unresolved. The CDR3 runs 13 residues. Germline V gene data show CDR1 as MGHRA and CDR2 as YSYEKL. V gave up 8 bases and J gave up 6 bases, with 13 bases separating them.

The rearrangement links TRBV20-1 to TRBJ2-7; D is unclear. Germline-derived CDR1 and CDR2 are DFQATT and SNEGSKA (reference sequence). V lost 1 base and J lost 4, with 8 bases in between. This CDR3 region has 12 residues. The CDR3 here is CSARVRFYEQYF. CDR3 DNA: TGCAGTGCTAGAGTGCGTTTTTACGAGCAGTACTTC.

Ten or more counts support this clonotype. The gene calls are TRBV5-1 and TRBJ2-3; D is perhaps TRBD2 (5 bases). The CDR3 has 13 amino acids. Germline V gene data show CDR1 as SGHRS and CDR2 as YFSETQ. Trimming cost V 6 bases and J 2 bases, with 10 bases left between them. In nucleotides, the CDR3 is TGCGCCAGCAAATTAGCGCCCACAGATACGCAGTATTTT. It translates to CASKLAPTDTQYF. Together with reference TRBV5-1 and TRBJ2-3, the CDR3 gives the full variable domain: KAGVTQTPRYLIKTRGQQVTLSCSPISGHRSVSWYQQTPGQGLQFLFEYFSETQRNKGNFPGRFSGRQFSNSRSEMNVSTLELGDSALYLCASKLAPTDTQYFGPGTRLTVL.

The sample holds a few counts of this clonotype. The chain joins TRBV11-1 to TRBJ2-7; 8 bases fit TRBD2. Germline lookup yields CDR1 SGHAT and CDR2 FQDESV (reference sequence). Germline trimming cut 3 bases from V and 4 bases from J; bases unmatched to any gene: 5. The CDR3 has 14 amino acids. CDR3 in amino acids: CASSFGLATYEQYF. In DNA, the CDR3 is TGTGCCAGCAGCTTTGGACTAGCAACGTACGAGCAGTACTTC. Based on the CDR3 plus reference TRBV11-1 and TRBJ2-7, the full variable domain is EAEVAQSPRYKITEKSQAVAFWCDPISGHATLYWYRQILGQGPELLVQFQDESVVDDSQLPKDRFSAERLKGVDSTLKIQPAELGDSAMYLCASSFGLATYEQYFGPGTRLTVT.

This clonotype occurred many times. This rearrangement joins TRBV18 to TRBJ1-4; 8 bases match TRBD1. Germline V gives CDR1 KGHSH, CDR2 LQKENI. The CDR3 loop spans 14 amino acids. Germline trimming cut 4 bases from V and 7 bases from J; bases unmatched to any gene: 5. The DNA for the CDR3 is TGTGCCAGCTCACTCGGACAGGGTACTGAAAAACTGTTTTTT. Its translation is CASSLGQGTEKLFF.

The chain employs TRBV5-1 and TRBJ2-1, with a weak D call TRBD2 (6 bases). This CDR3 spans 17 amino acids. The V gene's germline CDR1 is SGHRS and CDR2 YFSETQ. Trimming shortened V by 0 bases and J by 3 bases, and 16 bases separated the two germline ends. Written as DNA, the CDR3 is TGCGCCAGCAGCTTGGCCGTCGGCGGGGCGGTCTACAATGAGCAGTTCTTC. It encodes CASSLAVGGAVYNEQFF.

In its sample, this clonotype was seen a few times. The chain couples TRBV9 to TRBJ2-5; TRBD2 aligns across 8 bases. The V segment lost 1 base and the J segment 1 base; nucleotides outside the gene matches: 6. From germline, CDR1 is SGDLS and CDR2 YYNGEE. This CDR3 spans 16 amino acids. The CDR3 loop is CASSVNLAGGQETQYF. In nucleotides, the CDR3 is TGTGCCAGCAGCGTAAACCTGGCGGGGGGCCAAGAGACCCAGTACTTC.

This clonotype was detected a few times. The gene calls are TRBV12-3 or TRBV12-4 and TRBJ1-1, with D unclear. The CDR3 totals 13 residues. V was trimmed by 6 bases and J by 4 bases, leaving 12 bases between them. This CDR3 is CASSRTYPTEAFF. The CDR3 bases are TGTGCCAGCAGCAGAACATACCCCACTGAAGCTTTCTTT.

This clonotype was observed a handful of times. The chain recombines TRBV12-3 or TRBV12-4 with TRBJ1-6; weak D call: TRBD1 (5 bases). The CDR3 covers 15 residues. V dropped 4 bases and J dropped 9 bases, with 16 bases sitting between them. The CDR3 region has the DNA TGTGCCAGCAGTTCGCCAGGGAGGTTGAGTTCACCCCTCCACTTT. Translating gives CASSSPGRLSSPLHF.

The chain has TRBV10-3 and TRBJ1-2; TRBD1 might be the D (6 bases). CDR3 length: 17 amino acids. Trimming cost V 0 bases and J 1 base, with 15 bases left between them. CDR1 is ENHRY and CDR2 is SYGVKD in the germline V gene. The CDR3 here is CAISESLGQLFNYGYTF. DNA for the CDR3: TGTGCCATCAGTGAGTCACTAGGACAGCTCTTTAACTATGGCTACACCTTC.

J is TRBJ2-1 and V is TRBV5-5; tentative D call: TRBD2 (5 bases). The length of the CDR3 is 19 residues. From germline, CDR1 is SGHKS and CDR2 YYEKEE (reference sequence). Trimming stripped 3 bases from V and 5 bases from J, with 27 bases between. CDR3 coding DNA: TGTGCCAGCAGCTCTCGGCTAGGACGGGATACGGCGGGTAACAATGAGCAGTTCTTC. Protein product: CASSSRLGRDTAGNNEQFF.

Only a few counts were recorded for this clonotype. The CDR3 DNA reads as TGTGCCAGCAGTTTAAAAAGGAGACAGTTTCGGAACACTGAAGCTTTCTTT. This codes for CASSLKRRQFRNTEAFF. This chain links TRBV12-3 or TRBV12-4 with TRBJ1-1, with D possibly matching TRBD1 (5 bases). V was trimmed by 2 bases and J by 1 base, leaving 17 bases between them. The CDR3 has 17 amino acids.

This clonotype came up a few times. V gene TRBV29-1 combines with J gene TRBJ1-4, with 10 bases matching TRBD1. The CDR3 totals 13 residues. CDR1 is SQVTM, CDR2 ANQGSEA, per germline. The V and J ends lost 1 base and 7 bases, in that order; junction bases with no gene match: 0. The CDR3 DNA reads TGCAGCGTTGAAGGGGACAGGGGTGAAAAACTGTTTTTT. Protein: CSVEGDRGEKLFF.

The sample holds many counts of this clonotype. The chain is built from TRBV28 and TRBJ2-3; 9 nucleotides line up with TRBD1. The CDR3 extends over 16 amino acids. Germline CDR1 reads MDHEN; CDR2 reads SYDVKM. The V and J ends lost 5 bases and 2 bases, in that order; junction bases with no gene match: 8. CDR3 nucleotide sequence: TGTGCCAGCAGTAGGACAGGGGCCCCCCCCACAGATACGCAGTATTTT. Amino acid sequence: CASSRTGAPPTDTQYF.

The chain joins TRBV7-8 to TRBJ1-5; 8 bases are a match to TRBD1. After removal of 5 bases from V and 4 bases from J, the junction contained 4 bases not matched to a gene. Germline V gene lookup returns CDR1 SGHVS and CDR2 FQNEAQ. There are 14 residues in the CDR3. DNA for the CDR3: TGTGCCAGCAGCCATGACAGGGGAAATCAGCCCCAGCATTTT. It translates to CASSHDRGNQPQHF. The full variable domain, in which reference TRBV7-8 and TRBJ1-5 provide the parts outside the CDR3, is GAGVSQSPRYKVAKRGQDVALRCDPISGHVSLFWYQQALGQGPEFLTYFQNEAQLDKSGLPSDRFFAERPEGSVSTLKIQRTQQEDSAVYLCASSHDRGNQPQHFGDGTRLSIL.

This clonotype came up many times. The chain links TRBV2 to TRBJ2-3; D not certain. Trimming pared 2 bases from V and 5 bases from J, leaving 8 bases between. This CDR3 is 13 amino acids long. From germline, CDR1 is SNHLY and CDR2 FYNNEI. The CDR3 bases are TGTGCCAGCAGTGAAACGGGCCGAGATACGCAGTATTTT. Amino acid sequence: CASSETGRDTQYF.

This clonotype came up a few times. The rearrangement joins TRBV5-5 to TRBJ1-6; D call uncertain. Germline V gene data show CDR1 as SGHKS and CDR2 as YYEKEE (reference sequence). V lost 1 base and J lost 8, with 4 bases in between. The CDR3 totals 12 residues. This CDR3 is CASSLMDSPLHF. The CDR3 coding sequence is TGTGCCAGCAGCTTGATGGATTCACCCCTCCACTTT. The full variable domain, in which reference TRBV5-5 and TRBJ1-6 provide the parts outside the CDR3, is DAGVTQSPTHLIKTRGQQVTLRCSPISGHKSVSWYQQVLGQGPQFIFQYYEKEERGRGNFPDRFSARQFPNYSSELNVNALLLGDSALYLCASSLMDSPLHFGNGTRLTVT.

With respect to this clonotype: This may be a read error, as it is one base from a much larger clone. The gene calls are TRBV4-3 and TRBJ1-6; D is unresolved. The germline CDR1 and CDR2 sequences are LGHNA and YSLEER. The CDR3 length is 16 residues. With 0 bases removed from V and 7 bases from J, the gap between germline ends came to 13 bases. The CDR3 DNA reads TGCGCCAGCAGCCAAGATCTATCTCCGAGGAATTCACCCCTCCACTTT. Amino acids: CASSQDLSPRNSPLHF.

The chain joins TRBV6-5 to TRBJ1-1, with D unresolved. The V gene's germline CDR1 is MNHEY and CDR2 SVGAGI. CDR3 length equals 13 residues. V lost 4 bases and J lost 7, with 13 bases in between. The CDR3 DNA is TGTGCCAGCAGTTCCCCAGGTGGCTTTGAAGCTTTCTTT. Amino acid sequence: CASSSPGGFEAFF.

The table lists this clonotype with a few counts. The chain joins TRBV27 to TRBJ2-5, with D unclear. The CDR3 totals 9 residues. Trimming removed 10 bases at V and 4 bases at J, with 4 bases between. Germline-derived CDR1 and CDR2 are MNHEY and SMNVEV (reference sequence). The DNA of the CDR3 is TGTGCCACCACAGAGACCCAGTACTTC. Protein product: CATTETQYF.